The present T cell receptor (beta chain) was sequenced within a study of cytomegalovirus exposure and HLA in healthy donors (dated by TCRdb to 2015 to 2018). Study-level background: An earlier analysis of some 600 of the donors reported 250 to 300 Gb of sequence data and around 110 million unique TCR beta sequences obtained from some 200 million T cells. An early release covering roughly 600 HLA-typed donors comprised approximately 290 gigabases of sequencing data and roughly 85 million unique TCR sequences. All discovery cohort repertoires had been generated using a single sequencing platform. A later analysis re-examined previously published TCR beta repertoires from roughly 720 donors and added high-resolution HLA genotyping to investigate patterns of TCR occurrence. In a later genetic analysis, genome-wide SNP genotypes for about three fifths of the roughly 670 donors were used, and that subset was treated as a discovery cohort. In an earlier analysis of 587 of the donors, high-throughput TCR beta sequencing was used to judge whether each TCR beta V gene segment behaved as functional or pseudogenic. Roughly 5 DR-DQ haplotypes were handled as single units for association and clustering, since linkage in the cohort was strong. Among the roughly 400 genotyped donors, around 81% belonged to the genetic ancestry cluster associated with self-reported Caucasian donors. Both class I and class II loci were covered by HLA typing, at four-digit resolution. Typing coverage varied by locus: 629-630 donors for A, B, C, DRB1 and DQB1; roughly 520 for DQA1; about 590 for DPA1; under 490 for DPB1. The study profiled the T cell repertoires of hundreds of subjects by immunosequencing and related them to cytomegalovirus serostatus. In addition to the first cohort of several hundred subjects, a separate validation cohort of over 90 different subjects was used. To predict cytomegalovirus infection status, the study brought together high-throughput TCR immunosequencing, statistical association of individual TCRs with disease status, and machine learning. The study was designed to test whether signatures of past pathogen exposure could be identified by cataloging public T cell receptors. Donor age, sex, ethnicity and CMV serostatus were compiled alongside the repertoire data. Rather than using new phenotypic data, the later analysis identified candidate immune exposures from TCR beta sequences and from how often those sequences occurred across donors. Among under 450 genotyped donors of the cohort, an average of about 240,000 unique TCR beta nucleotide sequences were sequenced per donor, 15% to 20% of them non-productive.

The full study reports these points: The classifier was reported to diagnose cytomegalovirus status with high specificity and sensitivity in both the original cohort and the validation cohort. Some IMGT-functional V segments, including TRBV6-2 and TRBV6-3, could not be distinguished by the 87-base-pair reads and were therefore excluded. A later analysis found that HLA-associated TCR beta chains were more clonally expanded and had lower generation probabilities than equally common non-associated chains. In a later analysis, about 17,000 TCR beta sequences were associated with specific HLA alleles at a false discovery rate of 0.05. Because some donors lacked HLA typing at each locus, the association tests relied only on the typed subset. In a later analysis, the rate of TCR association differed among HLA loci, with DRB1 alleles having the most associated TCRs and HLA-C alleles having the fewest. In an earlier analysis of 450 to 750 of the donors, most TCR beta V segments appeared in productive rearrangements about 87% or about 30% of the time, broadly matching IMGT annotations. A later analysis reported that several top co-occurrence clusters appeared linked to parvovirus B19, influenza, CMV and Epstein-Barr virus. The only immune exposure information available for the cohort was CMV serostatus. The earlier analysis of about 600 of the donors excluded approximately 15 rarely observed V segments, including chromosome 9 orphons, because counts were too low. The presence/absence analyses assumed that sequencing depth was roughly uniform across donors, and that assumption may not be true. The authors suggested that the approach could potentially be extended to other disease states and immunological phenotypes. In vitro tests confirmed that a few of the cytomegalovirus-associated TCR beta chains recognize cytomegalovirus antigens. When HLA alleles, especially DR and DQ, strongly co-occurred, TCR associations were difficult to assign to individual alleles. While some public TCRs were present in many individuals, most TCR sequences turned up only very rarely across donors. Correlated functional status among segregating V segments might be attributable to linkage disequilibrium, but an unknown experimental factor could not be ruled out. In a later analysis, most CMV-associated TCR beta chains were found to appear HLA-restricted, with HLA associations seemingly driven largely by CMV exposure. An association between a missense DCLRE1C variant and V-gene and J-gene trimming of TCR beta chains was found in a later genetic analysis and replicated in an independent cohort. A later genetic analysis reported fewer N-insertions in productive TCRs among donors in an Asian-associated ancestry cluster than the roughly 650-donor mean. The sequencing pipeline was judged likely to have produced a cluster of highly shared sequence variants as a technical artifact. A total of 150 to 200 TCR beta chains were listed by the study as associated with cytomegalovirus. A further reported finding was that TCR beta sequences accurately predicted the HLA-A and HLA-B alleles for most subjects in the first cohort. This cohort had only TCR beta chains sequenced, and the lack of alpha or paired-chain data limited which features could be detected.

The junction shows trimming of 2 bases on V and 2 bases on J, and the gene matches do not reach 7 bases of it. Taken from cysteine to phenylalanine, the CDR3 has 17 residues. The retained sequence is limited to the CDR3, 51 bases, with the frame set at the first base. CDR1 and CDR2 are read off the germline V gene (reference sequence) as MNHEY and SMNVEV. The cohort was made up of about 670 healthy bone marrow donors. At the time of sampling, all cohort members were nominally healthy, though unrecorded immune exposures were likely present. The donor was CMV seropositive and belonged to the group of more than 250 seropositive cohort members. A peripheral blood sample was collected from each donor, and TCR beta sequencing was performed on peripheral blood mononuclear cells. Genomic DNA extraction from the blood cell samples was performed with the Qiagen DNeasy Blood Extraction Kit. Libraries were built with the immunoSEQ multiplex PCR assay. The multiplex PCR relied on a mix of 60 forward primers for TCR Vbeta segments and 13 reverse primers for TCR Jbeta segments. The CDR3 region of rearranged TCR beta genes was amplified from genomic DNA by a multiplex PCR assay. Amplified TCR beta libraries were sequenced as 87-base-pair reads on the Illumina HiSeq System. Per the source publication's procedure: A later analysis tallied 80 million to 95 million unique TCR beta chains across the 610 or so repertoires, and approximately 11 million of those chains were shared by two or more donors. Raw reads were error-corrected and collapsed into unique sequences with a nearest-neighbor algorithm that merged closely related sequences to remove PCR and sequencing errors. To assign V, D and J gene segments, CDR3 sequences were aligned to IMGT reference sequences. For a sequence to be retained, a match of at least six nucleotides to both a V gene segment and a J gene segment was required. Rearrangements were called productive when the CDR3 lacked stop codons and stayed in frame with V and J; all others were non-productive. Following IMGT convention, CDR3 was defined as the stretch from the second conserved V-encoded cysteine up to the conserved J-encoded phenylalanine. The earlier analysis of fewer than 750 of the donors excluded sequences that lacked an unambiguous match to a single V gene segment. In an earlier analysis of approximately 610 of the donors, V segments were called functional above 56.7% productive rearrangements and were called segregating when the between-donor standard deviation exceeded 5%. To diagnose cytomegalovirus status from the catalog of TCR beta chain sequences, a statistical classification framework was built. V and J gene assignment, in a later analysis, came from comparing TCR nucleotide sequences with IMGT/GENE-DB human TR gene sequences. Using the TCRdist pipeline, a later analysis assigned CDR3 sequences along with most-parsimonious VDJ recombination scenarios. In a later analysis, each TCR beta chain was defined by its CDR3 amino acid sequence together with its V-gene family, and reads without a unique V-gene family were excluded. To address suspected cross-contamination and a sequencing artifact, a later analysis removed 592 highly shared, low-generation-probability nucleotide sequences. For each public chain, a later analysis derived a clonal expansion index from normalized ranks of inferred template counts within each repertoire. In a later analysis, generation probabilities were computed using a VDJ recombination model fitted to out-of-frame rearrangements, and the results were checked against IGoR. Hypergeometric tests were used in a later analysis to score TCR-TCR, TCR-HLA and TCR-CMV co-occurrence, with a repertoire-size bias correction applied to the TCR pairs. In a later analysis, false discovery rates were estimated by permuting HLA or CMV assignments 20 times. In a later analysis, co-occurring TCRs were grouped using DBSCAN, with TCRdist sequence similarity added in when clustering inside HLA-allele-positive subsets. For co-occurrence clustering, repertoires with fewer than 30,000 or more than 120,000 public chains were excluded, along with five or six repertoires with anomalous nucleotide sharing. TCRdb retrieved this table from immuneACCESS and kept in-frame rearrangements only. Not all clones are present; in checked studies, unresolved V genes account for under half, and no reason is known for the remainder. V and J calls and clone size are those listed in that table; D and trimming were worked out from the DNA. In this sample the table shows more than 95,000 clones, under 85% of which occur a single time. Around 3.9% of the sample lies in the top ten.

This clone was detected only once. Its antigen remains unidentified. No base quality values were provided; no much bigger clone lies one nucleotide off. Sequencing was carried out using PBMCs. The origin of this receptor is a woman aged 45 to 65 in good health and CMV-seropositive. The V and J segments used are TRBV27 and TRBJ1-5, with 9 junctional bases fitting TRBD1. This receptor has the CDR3 CASSLNRGRLGNQPQHF. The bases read TGTGCCAGCAGTTTAAACAGGGGGCGTTTAGGCAATCAGCCCCAGCATTTT.